The subject of this entry is one TCR beta chain. The sample belongs to a study of OX40 agonist ivuxolimab in advanced cancers. The table came from immunoSEQ multiplex PCR; TCRdb's copy has only in-frame clones and leaves some out. Here the sample spans 95,000 to 100,000 clones, approximately 80% being singletons. The CDR3 runs 15 residues. V lost 2 bases and J 6 bases, leaving 14 bases between the germline ends. Germline loops: CDR1 KGHSH, CDR2 LQKENI. The source was CD4+ or CD8+ T cells sorted from blood, collected in a trial of the OX40 agonist ivuxolimab. This TCR was recovered from an adult with an advanced solid tumor such as melanoma, head and neck, liver or kidney cancer. This chain connects TRBV18 to TRBJ2-1; tentatively, D is TRBD2 (6 bases). The CDR3 nucleotides read TGTGCCAGCTCACCAGCAGGGACTCTTTCCAATGAGCAGTTCTTC. Encoded protein: CASSPAGTLSNEQFF.